This T cell receptor (beta chain) was sequenced during a study of blood T cell repertoires in COVID-19. Methods used by the authors: Cell counts per sample came from amplifying reference gene primers. Measured with immunoSEQ multiplex PCR; TCRdb has only the in-frame clones, and not every one. That table is the source of V, J and clone size, and D and trimming were worked out from the DNA. This sample has about 280,000 clones; around 84% occur once, and the top ten carry roughly 2.7%. CDR3 length: 13 amino acids. Deletions cut 2 bases from V and 5 bases from J, with 6 bases between. CDR1 MRHNA and CDR2 SNTAGT come from the germline V gene. Ages ranged from roughly 18 to 95 years, with residence in about 23 US areas. Allocation to cohorts depended on clinical history reported by the participants. Two negative PCRs, clearance, or symptom resolution had been documented for recovered Cohort 3 donors. This clone was counted a single time.

The specimen was PBMCs or T cells enriched from blood (not recorded which). This sequence was found in a woman between 45 and 65 years old who had recovered from COVID-19. The V call is TRBV6-4, the J call TRBJ2-2; no reliable D call. The CDR3 DNA sequence: TGTGCCAGCAGTGACCGGTTTACCGGGGAGCTGTTTTTT. As protein: CASSDRFTGELFF.